This T cell receptor (beta chain) was obtained from a study of OX40 agonist ivuxolimab in advanced cancers. The data were produced by immunoSEQ multiplex PCR, yet TCRdb's version contains in-frame clones alone and is incomplete. The sample carries around 14,000 clones, approximately 87% recorded once. Study conclusions and caveats: Normalized expansion of T-cell clones was also low for some nonresponders.

In germline, CDR1 is SGHRS, CDR2 YFSETQ. J lost 7 bases, V lost 8 bases, and 7 bases had no gene match. This CDR3 region has 14 residues. Note on this clone: Antigen specificity is unknown.

The source material was CD4+ or CD8+ T cells sorted from blood, sampled in a trial of the OX40 agonist ivuxolimab. The source of this sequence is an adult with an advanced solid tumor such as melanoma, head and neck, liver or kidney cancer. V and J are TRBV5-1 and TRBJ1-6; 9 nucleotides match TRBD1. The CDR3 reads CASRTDRGNSPLHF. The CDR3 DNA reads as TGCGCCAGTCGGACCGACAGGGGGAATTCACCCCTCCACTTT. The complete variable domain, with remaining parts taken from reference TRBV5-1 and TRBJ1-6, reads KAGVTQTPRYLIKTRGQQVTLSCSPISGHRSVSWYQQTPGQGLQFLFEYFSETQRNKGNFPGRFSGRQFSNSRSEMNVSTLELGDSALYLCASRTDRGNSPLHFGNGTRLTVT.